The present entry profiles one TCR beta chain with its context. Looked up from germline, CDR1 is SGHTA and CDR2 is FQGNSA. The junction had 13 bases not matched to a gene; V was cut back by 5 bases and J by 8 bases. The CDR3 is 16 residues long. Followed over time, Seattle patients had been enrolled while infection was active. The data derive from a study of blood T cell repertoires in COVID-19. Looking at the study overall: T cells, B-cell-depleted T cells, or PBMCs supplied cDNA or gDNA.

Produced via immunoSEQ multiplex PCR; TCRdb's table is partial and in-frame only. The profile shows 350,000 to 450,000 clones, roughly 90% of them singletons. The sequence was collected from a woman in her thirties or forties with COVID-19, enrolled during active disease. The chain couples TRBV7-2 to TRBJ2-1; 9 bases are a match to TRBD2. Sample: peripheral blood. CDR3 sequence (DNA): TGTGCCAGCAGCCCGTCCTTGGGGCGGGGGGGCCATGAGCAGTTCTTC. Its protein product is CASSPSLGRGGHEQFF.